A selection of T cell receptor beta chains follows, all from one sample in a study of blood T cell repertoires in COVID-19. Using immunoSEQ multiplex PCR, the repertoire was profiled, and TCRdb retains in-frame clones only, with some absent. The data contain 75,000 to 100,000 clones, 70% to 90% of them seen just once; the ten biggest clones take up about 4.2%. Sequencing input: peripheral blood. The receptors were gathered from a man aged 70-80 years with acute or convalescent COVID-19. CDR3s include the opening cysteine and the closing phenylalanine or tryptophan. The order of the fields is clone size, J gene, D gene, V gene, CDR3 DNA, CDR3 protein. D genes are given only for firm matches. Expanded clones are given a class, and other clones once, few, many or no size at all.

.,TRBJ2-2,.,TRBV30,TGTGCCTGGAGTGAGGGGGTGTCAACCGGGGAGCTGTTTTTT,CAWSEGVSTGELFF
.,TRBJ2-5,TRBD1,TRBV18,TGTGCCAGCTCACTGCAGCTTGGGACAGGGCAAGAGACCCAGTACTTC,CASSLQLGTGQETQYF
.,TRBJ2-5,TRBD2,TRBV3-1/TRBV3-2,TGTGCCAGCAGCCAAGGTAGCGGGGGGGCGGAGACCCAGTACTTC,CASSQGSGGAETQYF
.,TRBJ1-2,.,TRBV12-3/TRBV12-4,TGTGCCAGCAGTACAGGGTATGGCTACACCTTC,CASSTGYGYTF
.,TRBJ1-1,.,TRBV24-1,TGTGCCACCAGTGATTCCCGCACGACTGGAGAAGCTTTCTTT,CATSDSRTTGEAFF
.,TRBJ2-5,.,TRBV5-5,TGTGCCAGCAGCCCAAAAGAGACCCAGTACTTC,CASSPKETQYF
.,TRBJ1-6,TRBD1,TRBV18,TGTGCCAGCTCACTTGCCGGGACAGCCTATAATTCACCCCTCCACTTT,CASSLAGTAYNSPLHF
.,TRBJ1-6,.,TRBV3-1/TRBV3-2,TGTGCCAGCAGCCAAGGCCGGGGGGTGGCCGAGCCCCTCCACTTT,CASSQGRGVAEPLHF
.,TRBJ1-2,.,TRBV7-2,TGTGCCAGCAGCGTATCGCAGAACTATGGCTACACCTTC,CASSVSQNYGYTF
few,TRBJ1-1,.,TRBV15,TGTGCCACCAGCAGAGACTTGACAGGAGAAGCTTTCTTT,CATSRDLTGEAFF
.,TRBJ2-3,.,TRBV6-4,TGTGCCAGCAGCCCCGGAGCTAGCACAGATACGCAGTATTTT,CASSPGASTDTQYF
.,TRBJ2-5,.,TRBV7-7,TGTGCTAGCAGCCTCGACAGAAAAGAGACCCAGTACTTC,CASSLDRKETQYF
few,TRBJ1-4,.,TRBV19,TGTGCCAGTAGTACGAGGGTTTATATCGACTCAACTAATGAAAAACTGTTTTTT,CASSTRVYIDSTNEKLFF
.,TRBJ2-3,.,TRBV5-6,TGTGCCAGCACCGGGGCAGGGGCGGCAGATACGCAGTATTTT,CASTGAGAADTQYF
.,TRBJ1-1,.,TRBV4-1,TGCGCCAGCAGCCCAGGGTTGGTAGCTTTCTTT,CASSPGLVAFF
.,TRBJ1-1,TRBD1,TRBV7-8,TGTGCCAGCACTATGACAGGGATCACTGAAGCTTTCTTT,CASTMTGITEAFF
.,TRBJ2-6,.,TRBV6-5,TGTGCCAGCAGCCCAGGGCAATCTGGGGCCAACGTCCTGACTTTC,CASSPGQSGANVLTF
.,TRBJ1-6,.,TRBV11-2,TGTGCCAGCAGCCAAGGGGGAGGGTCCAGTTCACCCCTCCACTTT,CASSQGGGSSSPLHF
.,TRBJ1-5,.,TRBV19,TGTGCCAGTAGTATGGCAGGGAGCAATCAGCCCCAGCATTTT,CASSMAGSNQPQHF
few,TRBJ1-2,TRBD1,TRBV5-1,TGCGCCAGCAGCTTGGACGGGACAGGGGGCAGTTATGGCTACACCTTC,CASSLDGTGGSYGYTF
once,TRBJ1-6,.,TRBV4-1,TGCGCCAGCAGCCAAGAGGAGTTTGGTTCACCCCTCCACTTT,CASSQEEFGSPLHF
.,TRBJ2-5,.,TRBV19,TGTGCCAGTAGTATGCGGACAGTCCAAGAGACCCAGTACTTC,CASSMRTVQETQYF
.,TRBJ1-3,TRBD1,TRBV5-1,TGCGCCAGCAGAGGGACAGGCCCTGGAAACACCATATATTTT,CASRGTGPGNTIYF
.,TRBJ2-2,TRBD2,TRBV4-1,TGCGCCAGCAGCCAAGACCTAGCGGGGGCCGCGAACACCGGGGAGCTGTTTTTT,CASSQDLAGAANTGELFF
.,TRBJ1-1,.,TRBV6-5,TGTGCCAGCAGTTACCGTAGGGCAGGGCGAGGCGCTGAAGCTTTCTTT,CASSYRRAGRGAEAFF
.,TRBJ1-3,TRBD1,TRBV18,TGTGCCAGCTCACCACGGACAGGGTCTGGAAACACCATATATTTT,CASSPRTGSGNTIYF
.,TRBJ1-1,.,TRBV11-2,TGTGCCAGCAGCTCGGGGCGACAGGTCGAAGCTTTCTTT,CASSSGRQVEAFF
.,TRBJ2-7,TRBD1,TRBV5-1,TGCGCCAGCAGCTTAGGGGGACAGCTAAGTTACGAGCAGTACTTC,CASSLGGQLSYEQYF
.,TRBJ1-1,TRBD1,TRBV19,TGTGCCAGTAGTACCCGACAGGGTTTCACTGAAGCTTTCTTT,CASSTRQGFTEAFF
.,TRBJ1-1,TRBD1,TRBV5-1,TGCGCCAGCAGCCGACAGGGCCGGAACACTGAAGCTTTCTTT,CASSRQGRNTEAFF
.,TRBJ1-6,TRBD1,TRBV28,TGTGCCAGCAGCCTGGCCGGGACAGTCAATTCACCCCTCCACTTT,CASSLAGTVNSPLHF
.,TRBJ1-1,.,TRBV28,TGTGCCAGCAGTGGGATAGGGAGGACTGAAGCTTTCTTT,CASSGIGRTEAFF
.,TRBJ1-6,.,TRBV4-1,TGCGCCAGCAGCCAGTTAGCGGGGGCGAATAATTCACCCCTCCACTTT,CASSQLAGANNSPLHF
once,TRBJ1-5,.,TRBV2,TGTGCCAGCAGTGAAGTGGACGGCGGGGAGGGTCAGCCCCAGCATTTT,CASSEVDGGEGQPQHF
few,TRBJ1-6,TRBD1,TRBV7-2,TGTGCCAGCAGTTCCAGGGGGATGGGGAATTCACCCCTCCACTTT,CASSSRGMGNSPLHF
.,TRBJ1-1,.,TRBV4-2,TGTGCCAGCAGCCAAGGGAGGGATAGTGACTCTGAAGCTTTCTTT,CASSQGRDSDSEAFF
.,TRBJ1-2,TRBD1,TRBV5-1,TGCGCCAGCAGCATTTTACCGGGACAGGGTTCCGGAGGCTACACCTTC,CASSILPGQGSGGYTF
.,TRBJ1-1,.,TRBV27,TGTGCCAGCAGTTTATCGGGTCGGGGGGCTCTGGCTGAAGCTTTCTTT,CASSLSGRGALAEAFF
.,TRBJ1-2,.,TRBV5-8,TGTGCCAGCAGCGTGAAGGAGGTAGACTATGGCTACACCTTC,CASSVKEVDYGYTF
.,TRBJ1-1,.,TRBV25-1,TGTGCCAGCAGAAGACAATGCTTAAAGGCTTTCTTT,CASRRQCLKAFF
few,TRBJ1-6,TRBD1,TRBV5-1,TGCGCCAGCAGCTTGGGGACAGGGCAAAAAGTCTCCTATAATTCACCCCTCCACTTT,CASSLGTGQKVSYNSPLHF
.,TRBJ1-2,TRBD1,TRBV24-1,TGTGCCACCAGAGGACCAGGGGGCGATGGCTACACCTTC,CATRGPGGDGYTF
.,TRBJ2-1,.,TRBV7-9,TGTGCCAGCAGCCCCACAGCCTCCAGGGTGGGTGAGCAGTTCTTC,CASSPTASRVGEQFF
.,TRBJ2-3,TRBD1,TRBV6-5,TGTGCCAGCAGACCTACAGGGGGTAACGCAGATACGCAGTATTTT,CASRPTGGNADTQYF
.,TRBJ1-1,TRBD1,TRBV5-4,TGTGCCAGCAGCCCGGCAGGACAGGATATGAACACTGAAGCTTTCTTT,CASSPAGQDMNTEAFF
.,TRBJ1-1,.,TRBV15,TGTGCCACCAGCAGAGCACAGGGGAACACTGAAGCTTTCTTT,CATSRAQGNTEAFF